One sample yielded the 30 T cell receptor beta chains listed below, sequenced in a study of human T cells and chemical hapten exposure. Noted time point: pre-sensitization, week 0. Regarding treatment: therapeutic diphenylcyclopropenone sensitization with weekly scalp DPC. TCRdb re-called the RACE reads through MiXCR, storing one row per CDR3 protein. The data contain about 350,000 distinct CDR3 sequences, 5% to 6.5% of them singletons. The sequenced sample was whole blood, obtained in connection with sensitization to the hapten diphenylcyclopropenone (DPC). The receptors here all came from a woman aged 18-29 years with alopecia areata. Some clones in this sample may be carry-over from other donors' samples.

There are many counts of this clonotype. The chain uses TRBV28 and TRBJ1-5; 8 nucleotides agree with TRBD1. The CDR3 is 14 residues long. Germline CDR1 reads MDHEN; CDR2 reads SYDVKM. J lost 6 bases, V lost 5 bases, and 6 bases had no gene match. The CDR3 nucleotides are TGTGCCAGCAGTCCCAGGGGGCAAGGTCAGCCCCAGCATTTT. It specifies CASSPRGQGQPQHF.

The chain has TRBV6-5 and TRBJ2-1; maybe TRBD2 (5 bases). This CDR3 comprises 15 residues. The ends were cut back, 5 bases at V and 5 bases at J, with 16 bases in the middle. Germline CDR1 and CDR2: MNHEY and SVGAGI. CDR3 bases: TGTGCCAGCAGTCGATCCGGGATCTCAGACAATGAGCAGTTCTTC. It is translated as CASSRSGISDNEQFF.

CDR3 in DNA: TGTGCCAGGATGATCGACCGGACTAGCGGGGGCCATTACACCGGGGAGCTGTTTTTT. The encoded protein is CARMIDRTSGGHYTGELFF. V is TRBV6-2 or TRBV6-3 and J is TRBJ2-2, with 13 nucleotides matching TRBD2. V shed 9 bases and J 3 bases; nucleotides not matched to a gene: 16. Germline V lookup: CDR1 MNHEY, CDR2 SVGEGT. CDR3 length: 19 residues.

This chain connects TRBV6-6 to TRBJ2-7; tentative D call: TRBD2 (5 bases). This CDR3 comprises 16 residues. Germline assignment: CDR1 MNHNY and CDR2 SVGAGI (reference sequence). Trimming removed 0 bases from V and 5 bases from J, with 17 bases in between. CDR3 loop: CASSYSPRGYENEQYF. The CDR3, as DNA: TGTGCCAGCAGTTACTCTCCTCGAGGGTACGAGAACGAGCAGTACTTC.

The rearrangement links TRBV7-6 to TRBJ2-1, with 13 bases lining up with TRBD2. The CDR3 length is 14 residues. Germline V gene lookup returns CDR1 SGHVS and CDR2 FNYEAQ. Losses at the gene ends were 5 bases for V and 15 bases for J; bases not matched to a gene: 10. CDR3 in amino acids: CASSQRLAGGVAFF. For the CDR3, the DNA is TGTGCCAGCAGCCAAAGACTAGCGGGGGGTGTAGCGTTCTTC.

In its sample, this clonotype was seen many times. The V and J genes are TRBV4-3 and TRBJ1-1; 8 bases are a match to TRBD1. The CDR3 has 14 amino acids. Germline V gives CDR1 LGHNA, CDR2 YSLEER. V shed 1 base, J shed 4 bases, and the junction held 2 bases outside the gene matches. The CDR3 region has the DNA TGCGCCAGCAGCCAAGGACAGGGGAGCACTGAAGCTTTCTTT. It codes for CASSQGQGSTEAFF.

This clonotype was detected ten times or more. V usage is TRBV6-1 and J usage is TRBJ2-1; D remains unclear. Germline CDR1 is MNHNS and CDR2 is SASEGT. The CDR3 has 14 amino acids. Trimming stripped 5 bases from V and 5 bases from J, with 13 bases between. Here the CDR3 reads CASSPPDGDNEQFF. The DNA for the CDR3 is TGTGCCAGCAGTCCTCCAGATGGGGACAATGAGCAGTTCTTC.

The DNA of the CDR3 is TGCGCCAGCAGCTGGGGCGGCGGGGGGACCCAAGAGACCCAGTACTTC. Translating it yields CASSWGGGGTQETQYF. The V call is TRBV5-1, the J call TRBJ2-5; 8 bases fit TRBD2. Unmatched junction bases numbered 8, after V lost 3 bases and J lost 1 base. This CDR3 comprises 16 residues. Per the germline V gene, CDR1 is SGHRS and CDR2 is YFSETQ.

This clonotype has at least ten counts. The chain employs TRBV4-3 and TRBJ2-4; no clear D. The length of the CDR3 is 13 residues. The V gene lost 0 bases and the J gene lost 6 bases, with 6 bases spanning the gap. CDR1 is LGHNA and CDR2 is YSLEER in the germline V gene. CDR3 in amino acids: CASSQETRNIQYF. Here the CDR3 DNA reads TGCGCCAGCAGCCAAGAGACTCGAAACATTCAGTACTTC.

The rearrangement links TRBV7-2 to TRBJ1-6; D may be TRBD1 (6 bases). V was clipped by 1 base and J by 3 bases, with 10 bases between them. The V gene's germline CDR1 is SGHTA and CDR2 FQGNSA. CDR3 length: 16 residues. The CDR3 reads CASSLEGGGYNSPLHF. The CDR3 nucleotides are TGTGCCAGCAGCTTAGAGGGGGGAGGCTATAATTCACCCCTCCACTTT.

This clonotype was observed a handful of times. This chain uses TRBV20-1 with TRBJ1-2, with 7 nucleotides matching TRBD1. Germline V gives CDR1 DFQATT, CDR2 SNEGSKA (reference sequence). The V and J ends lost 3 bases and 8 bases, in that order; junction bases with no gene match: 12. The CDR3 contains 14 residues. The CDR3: CSASLRDSPSGYTF. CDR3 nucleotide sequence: TGCAGTGCTAGTCTTAGGGACAGCCCCTCCGGCTACACCTTC.

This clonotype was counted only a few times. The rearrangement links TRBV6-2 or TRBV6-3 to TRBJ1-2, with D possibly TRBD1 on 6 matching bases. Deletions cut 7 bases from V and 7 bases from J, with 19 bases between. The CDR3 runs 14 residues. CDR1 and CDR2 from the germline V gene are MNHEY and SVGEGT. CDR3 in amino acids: CASIMTEGQFGYTF. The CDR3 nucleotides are TGTGCCAGCATTATGACAGAAGGACAGTTTGGCTACACCTTC.

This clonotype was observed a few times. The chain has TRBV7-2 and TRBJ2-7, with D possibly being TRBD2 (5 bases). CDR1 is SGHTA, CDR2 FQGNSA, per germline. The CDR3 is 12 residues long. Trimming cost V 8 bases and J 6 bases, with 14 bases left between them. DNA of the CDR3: TGTGCCAGCTCCCAGAGTGCGGGCGAGCAGTACTTC. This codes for CASSQSAGEQYF.

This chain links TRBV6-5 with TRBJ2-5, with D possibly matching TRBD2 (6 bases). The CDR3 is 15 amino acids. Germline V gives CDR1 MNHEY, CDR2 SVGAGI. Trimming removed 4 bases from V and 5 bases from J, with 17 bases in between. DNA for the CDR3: TGTGCCAGCAGTTTCCTTGGACAAAGCGGGGAGACCCAGTACTTC. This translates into CASSFLGQSGETQYF.

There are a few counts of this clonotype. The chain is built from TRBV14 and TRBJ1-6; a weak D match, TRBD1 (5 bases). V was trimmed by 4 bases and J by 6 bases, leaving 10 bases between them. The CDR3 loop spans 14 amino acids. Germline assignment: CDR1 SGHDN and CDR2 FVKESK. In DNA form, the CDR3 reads TGTGCCAGCAGCCGTAGGGGAGGTAATTCACCCCTCCACTTT. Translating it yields CASSRRGGNSPLHF.

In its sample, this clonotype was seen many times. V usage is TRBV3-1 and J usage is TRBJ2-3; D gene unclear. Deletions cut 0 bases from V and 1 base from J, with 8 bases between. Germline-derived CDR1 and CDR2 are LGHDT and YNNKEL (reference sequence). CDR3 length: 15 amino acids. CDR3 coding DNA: TGTGCCAGCAGCCAAGATTCTGGGCGCACAGATACGCAGTATTTT. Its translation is CASSQDSGRTDTQYF.

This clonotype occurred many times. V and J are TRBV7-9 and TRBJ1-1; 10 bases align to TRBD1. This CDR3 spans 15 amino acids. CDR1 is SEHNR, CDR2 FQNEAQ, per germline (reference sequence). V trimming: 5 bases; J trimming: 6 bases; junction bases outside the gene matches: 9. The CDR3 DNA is TGTGCCAGCAGCCCGCATCGACAGGGGGCCCCTGAAGCTTTCTTT. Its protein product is CASSPHRQGAPEAFF.

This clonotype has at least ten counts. The CDR3 sequence: CASSGRDSFDNYGYTF. In DNA form, the CDR3 reads TGTGCCAGCAGTGGACGGGACAGTTTTGATAACTATGGCTACACCTTC. The V and J genes are TRBV6-5 and TRBJ1-2; 7 nucleotides align to TRBD1. CDR3 length: 16 amino acids. V lost 5 bases, J lost 1 base, and 10 bases stayed unmatched. Germline V gives CDR1 MNHEY, CDR2 SVGAGI.

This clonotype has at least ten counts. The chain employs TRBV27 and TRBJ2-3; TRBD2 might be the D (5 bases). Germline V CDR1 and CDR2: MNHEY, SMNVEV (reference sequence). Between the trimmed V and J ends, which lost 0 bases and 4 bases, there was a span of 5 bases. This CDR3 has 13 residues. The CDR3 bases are TGTGCCAGCAGTTTATCGAGGGCAGATACGCAGTATTTT. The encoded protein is CASSLSRADTQYF.

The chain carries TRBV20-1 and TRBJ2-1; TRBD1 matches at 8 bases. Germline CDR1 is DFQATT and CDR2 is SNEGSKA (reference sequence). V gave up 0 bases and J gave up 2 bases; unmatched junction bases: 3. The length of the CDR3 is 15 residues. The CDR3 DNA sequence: TGCAGTGCTAGAGACGACAGGGGACCCTACAATGAGCAGTTCTTC. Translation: CSARDDRGPYNEQFF.

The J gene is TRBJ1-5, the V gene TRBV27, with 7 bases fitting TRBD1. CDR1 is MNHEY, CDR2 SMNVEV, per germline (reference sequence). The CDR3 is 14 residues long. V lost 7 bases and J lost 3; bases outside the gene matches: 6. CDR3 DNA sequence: TGTGCCAGCACCCAGGGGGGAGTCAATCAGCCCCAGCATTTT. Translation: CASTQGGVNQPQHF.

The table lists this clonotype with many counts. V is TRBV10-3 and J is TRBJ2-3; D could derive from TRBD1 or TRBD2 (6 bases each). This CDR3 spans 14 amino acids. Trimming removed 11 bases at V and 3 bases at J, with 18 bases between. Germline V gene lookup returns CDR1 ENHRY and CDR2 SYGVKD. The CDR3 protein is CASRRGGSTDTQYF. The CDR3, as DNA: TGTGCCTCCAGACGAGGGGGGTCGACAGATACGCAGTATTTT.

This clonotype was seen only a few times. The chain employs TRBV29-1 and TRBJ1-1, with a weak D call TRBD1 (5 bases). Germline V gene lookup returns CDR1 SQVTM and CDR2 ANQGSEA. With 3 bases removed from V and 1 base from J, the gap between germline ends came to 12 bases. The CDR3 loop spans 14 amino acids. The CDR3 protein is CSVESRGSNTEAFF. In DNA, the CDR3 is TGCAGCGTTGAGAGTCGGGGGTCGAACACTGAAGCTTTCTTT.

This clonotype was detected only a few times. The CDR3 nucleotides read TGTGCCAGCAGGGGGGACAGTACCTACGAGCAGTACTTC. This encodes CASRGDSTYEQYF. J is TRBJ2-7 and V is TRBV2; 7 bases agree with TRBD1. Trimming took 6 bases from V and 2 from J; bases not matched to a gene: 4. In germline, CDR1 is SNHLY, CDR2 FYNNEI. CDR3 length: 13 amino acids.

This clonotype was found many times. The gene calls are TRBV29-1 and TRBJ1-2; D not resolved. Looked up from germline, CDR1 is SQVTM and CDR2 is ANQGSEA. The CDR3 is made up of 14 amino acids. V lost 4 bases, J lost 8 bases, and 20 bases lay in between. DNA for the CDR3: TGCAGCGTTGTTGTGAGATTAGGGTATGACGGCTACACCTTC. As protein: CSVVVRLGYDGYTF.

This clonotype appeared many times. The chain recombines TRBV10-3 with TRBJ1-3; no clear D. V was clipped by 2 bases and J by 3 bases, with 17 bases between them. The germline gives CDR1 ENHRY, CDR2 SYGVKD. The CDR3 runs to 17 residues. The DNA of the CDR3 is TGTGCCATCAGTGAGAGGGAGATAAGAGCCGGTGGAAACACCATATATTTT. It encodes CAISEREIRAGGNTIYF.

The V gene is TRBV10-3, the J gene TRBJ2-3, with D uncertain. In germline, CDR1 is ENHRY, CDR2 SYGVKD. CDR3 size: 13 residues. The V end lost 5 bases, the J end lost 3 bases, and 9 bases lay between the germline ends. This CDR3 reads CAISTVETDTQYF. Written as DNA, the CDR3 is TGTGCCATCAGTACGGTAGAGACAGATACGCAGTATTTT.

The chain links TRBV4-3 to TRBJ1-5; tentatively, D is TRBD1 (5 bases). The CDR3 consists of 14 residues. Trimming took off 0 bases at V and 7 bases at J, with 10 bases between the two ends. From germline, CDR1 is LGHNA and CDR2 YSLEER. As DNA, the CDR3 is TGCGCCAGCAGCCAAGACAGGGTTAGGCAGCCCCAGCATTTT. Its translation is CASSQDRVRQPQHF.

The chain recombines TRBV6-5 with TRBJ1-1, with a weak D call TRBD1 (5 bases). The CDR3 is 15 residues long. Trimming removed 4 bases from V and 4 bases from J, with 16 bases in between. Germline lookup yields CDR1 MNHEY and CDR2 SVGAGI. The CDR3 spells CASSSGRVRSTEAFF. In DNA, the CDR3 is TGTGCCAGCAGTTCGGGCAGGGTCCGGAGCACTGAAGCTTTCTTT.

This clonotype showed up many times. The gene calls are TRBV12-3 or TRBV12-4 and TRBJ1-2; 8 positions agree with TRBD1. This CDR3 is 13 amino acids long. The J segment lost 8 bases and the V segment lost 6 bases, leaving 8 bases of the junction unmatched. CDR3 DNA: TGTGCCAGCAGCCTCGCGGGGACAGGAGGCTACACCTTC. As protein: CASSLAGTGGYTF.